The next 23 T cell receptor beta chains were all read from a single sample in a study of cytomegalovirus exposure and HLA in healthy donors. The primer mix had 60 Vbeta and 13 Jbeta primers. TCRdb's copy holds only in-frame clones and misses some; the assay was immunoSEQ multiplex PCR. The top ten hold 16% of the sample, which has roughly 100,000 clones, roughly 71% seen once. Sequencing used PBMCs. These TCRs come from a young woman in good health and CMV-seropositive.

The J gene is TRBJ1-4, the V gene TRBV4-3; D perhaps matches TRBD1 (5 bases). The CDR3 is made up of 14 amino acids. V was clipped by 3 bases and J by 5 bases, with 10 bases between them. Germline V CDR1 and CDR2: LGHNA, YSLEER. In DNA form, the CDR3 reads TGCGCCAGCAGCCACGGGGGATTAAATGAAAAACTGTTTTTT. Translated, it gives CASSHGGLNEKLFF.

This clone occurred a few times. The chain recombines TRBV14 with TRBJ2-7; 8 bases are shared with TRBD2. The germline gives CDR1 SGHDN, CDR2 FVKESK. This CDR3 has 15 residues. V lost 4 bases and J lost 1; bases outside the gene matches: 6. The CDR3 loop is CASSPEASGSYEQYF. The CDR3 DNA is TGTGCCAGCAGCCCCGAGGCTAGCGGGTCCTACGAGCAGTACTTC.

CDR3 in amino acids: CASSLSGLYEQYF. CDR3 in DNA: TGTGCCAGCAGCTTAAGCGGGCTCTACGAGCAGTACTTC. The chain joins TRBV13 to TRBJ2-7; D possibly corresponds to TRBD2 (6 bases). CDR1 is PRHDT, CDR2 FYEKMQ, per germline (reference sequence). With 2 bases removed from V and 3 bases from J, the gap between germline ends came to 8 bases. The CDR3 extends over 13 amino acids.

V usage is TRBV30 and J usage is TRBJ1-2; D gene unclear. Per the germline V gene, CDR1 is GTSNPN and CDR2 is SVGIG (reference sequence). Trimming cost V 4 bases and J 0 bases, with 9 bases left between them. The length of the CDR3 is 13 residues. The CDR3 protein is CAWTDGANYGYTF. DNA of the CDR3: TGTGCCTGGACCGACGGGGCTAACTATGGCTACACCTTC.

CDR3 residues: CASSTDRNTGELFF. CDR3 coding DNA: TGTGCCAGCAGTACCGACAGAAACACCGGGGAGCTGTTTTTT. V gene TRBV6-4 combines with J gene TRBJ2-2, with D possibly TRBD1 on 5 matching bases. V was pared by 5 bases and J by 2 bases, with 9 bases between. The CDR3 runs to 14 residues. CDR1 and CDR2 from the germline V gene are MRHNA and SNTAGT.

V is TRBV28 and J is TRBJ1-1; D perhaps matches TRBD1 (6 bases). V lost 2 bases to trimming and J lost 10 bases, with 8 bases between them. CDR1 is MDHEN and CDR2 is SYDVKM in the germline V gene. The CDR3 sequence is 11 residues long. CDR3 DNA: TGTGCCAGCAGTTTAAAGGGGGTAGCTTTCTTT. Encoded protein: CASSLKGVAFF.

The V call is TRBV7-2, the J call TRBJ2-1; TRBD2 is a possible D gene (6 bases). The CDR3 loop spans 18 amino acids. Germline-derived CDR1 and CDR2 are SGHTA and FQGNSA. Trimming left V 0 bases short and J 2 bases short, with 17 bases between. The CDR3 sequence: CASSLAGQGGLPYNEQFF. CDR3 nucleotide sequence: TGTGCCAGCAGCTTAGCCGGCCAGGGAGGACTTCCCTACAATGAGCAGTTCTTC. The full variable domain, rest sourced from reference TRBV7-2 and TRBJ2-1, is GAGVSQSPSNKVTEKGKDVELRCDPISGHTALYWYRQSLGQGLEFLIYFQGNSAPDKSGLPSDRFSAERTGGSVSTLTIQRTQQEDSAVYLCASSLAGQGGLPYNEQFFGPGTRLTVL.

The chain has TRBV13 and TRBJ1-2; 7 bases align to TRBD1. From germline, CDR1 is PRHDT and CDR2 FYEKMQ (reference sequence). The J segment lost 8 bases and the V segment lost 3 bases, leaving 3 bases of the junction unmatched. The CDR3 contains 12 residues. CDR3 sequence (DNA): TGTGCCAGCAGCTTTCGACAGGGAGGCTACACCTTC. It is translated as CASSFRQGGYTF. Supplemented by reference TRBV13 and TRBJ1-2, the full variable domain reads AAGVIQSPRHLIKEKRETATLKCYPIPRHDTVYWYQQGPGQDPQFLISFYEKMQSDKGSIPDRFSAQQFSDYHSELNMSSLELGDSALYFCASSFRQGGYTFGSGTRLTVV.

V and J are TRBV29-1 and TRBJ2-7, with 8 positions matching TRBD1. The CDR3 length is 12 residues. The germline gives CDR1 SQVTM, CDR2 ANQGSEA. Trimming removed 6 bases from V and 5 bases from J; junction bases left unmatched: 6. CDR3 coding DNA: TGCAGCGTCGGACAGGGACTCCACGAGCAGTACTTC. Amino acids: CSVGQGLHEQYF.

This chain links TRBV15 with TRBJ1-2, with 9 bases lining up with TRBD1. The CDR3 loop spans 16 amino acids. With 0 bases clipped from V and 4 bases from J, the junction kept 6 bases outside the gene matches. Germline CDR1 LNHNV, CDR2 YYDKDF (reference sequence). The CDR3 coding sequence is TGTGCCACCAGCAGAGATTTCGGACAGGGGAGCTATGGCTACACCTTC. Protein sequence: CATSRDFGQGSYGYTF.

A note on this clone: The junction and the germline gene differ at one end; a read error may be behind it. The V and J genes are TRBV7-2 and TRBJ1-6; D unclear. Germline V CDR1 and CDR2: SGHTA, FQGNSA. This CDR3 is 15 amino acids long. The CDR3 protein is CASSVAASYNSPLHF. The CDR3 nucleotides are TGTGCCAGCAGCGTAGCGGCCTCCTATAATTCACCCCTCCACTTT.

J is TRBJ2-7 and V is TRBV5-6; D gene ambiguous. The CDR3 consists of 12 residues. The germline V and J ends were trimmed by 3 bases and 9 bases, with 13 bases remaining between them. CDR1 is SGHDT, CDR2 YYEEEE, per germline. The CDR3, as DNA: TGTGCCAGCAGCTCTCTTCGGGTCGGGCAGTACTTC. This translates into CASSSLRVGQYF.

In this sample, this clone turned up a few times. V usage is TRBV4-1 and J usage is TRBJ2-1, with D perhaps matching TRBD1 (5 bases). The germline V gene encodes CDR1 MGHRA and CDR2 YSYEKL. The CDR3 runs to 16 residues. V was trimmed by 1 base and J by 0 bases, leaving 10 bases between them. The CDR3, as DNA: TGCGCCAGCAGCCAAGTGGACATTCTCTCCTACAATGAGCAGTTCTTC. Amino acid sequence: CASSQVDILSYNEQFF.

J is TRBJ1-5 and V is TRBV7-2; possible D gene TRBD1, 5 bases. CDR3 size: 13 residues. In germline, CDR1 is SGHTA, CDR2 FQGNSA. The V gene lost 2 bases and the J gene lost 6 bases, with 8 bases spanning the gap. CDR3 bases: TGTGCCAGCAGCTTATCAACAGGTCAGCCCCAGCATTTT. It specifies CASSLSTGQPQHF.

This chain's CDR3 is CASSLGPNSEQYF. In DNA, the CDR3 is TGTGCCAGCAGCTTGGGGCCCAATTCCGAGCAGTACTTC. The rearrangement joins TRBV7-3 to TRBJ2-7; D perhaps matches TRBD1 (5 bases). This CDR3 contains 13 residues. CDR1 and CDR2 (germline): SGHTA, FQGTGA. The V gene lost 3 bases and the J gene lost 6 bases, with 12 bases spanning the gap.

The J gene is TRBJ2-5, the V gene TRBV11-2; 12 nucleotides match TRBD1. The germline CDR1 and CDR2 sequences are SGHAT and FQNNGV. The CDR3 is made up of 15 amino acids. Losses at the gene ends were 6 bases for V and 5 bases for J; bases not matched to a gene: 7. The CDR3 region is CASRWDRGPAETQYF. Written as DNA, the CDR3 is TGTGCCAGCAGGTGGGACAGGGGGCCGGCGGAGACCCAGTACTTC.

This clone was recorded a few times. The chain employs TRBV7-9 and TRBJ1-1; no clear D gene. V lost 2 bases, J lost 5 bases, and 15 bases lay in between. Germline values: CDR1 SEHNR, CDR2 FQNEAQ (reference sequence). CDR3 size: 15 residues. The CDR3 sequence is CASSLLLGSRTEAFF. The DNA of the CDR3 is TGTGCCAGCAGCTTACTACTAGGGTCGAGGACTGAAGCTTTCTTT.

The chain couples TRBV5-4 to TRBJ2-1, with 8 nucleotides matching TRBD1. This CDR3 region has 15 residues. After removal of 4 bases from V and 1 base from J, the junction contained 4 bases not matched to a gene. Germline lookup yields CDR1 SGHNT and CDR2 YYREEE (reference sequence). CDR3 protein: CASSRTGSSYNEQFF. In DNA form, the CDR3 reads TGTGCCAGCAGCCGGACAGGGAGTTCCTACAATGAGCAGTTCTTC.

The chain employs TRBV10-3 and TRBJ2-7; 8 bases line up with TRBD1. The V and J ends lost 4 bases and 3 bases, in that order; junction bases with no gene match: 11. Germline V gives CDR1 ENHRY, CDR2 SYGVKD. The CDR3 has 16 amino acids. The CDR3 DNA is TGTGCCATCAGTGCATGGGGACAGGTTGGTGGCTACGAGCAGTACTTC. Residues: CAISAWGQVGGYEQYF.

This CDR3 is CASSLNAGNQPQHF. Written as DNA, the CDR3 is TGTGCCAGCAGTTTGAACGCAGGCAATCAGCCCCAGCATTTT. The V and J genes are TRBV28 and TRBJ1-5, with D unresolved. CDR3 length: 14 residues. The ends were cut back, 3 bases at V and 2 bases at J, with 8 bases in the middle. Germline V lookup: CDR1 MDHEN, CDR2 SYDVKM.

The chain combines TRBV14 with TRBJ2-1, with 7 bases aligning to TRBD1. Trimming at V came to 4 bases and at J to 3 bases, leaving 3 bases not matched to a gene. CDR3 length: 14 amino acids. Germline V gene data show CDR1 as SGHDN and CDR2 as FVKESK. In nucleotides, the CDR3 is TGTGCCAGCAGCCCTGGACAGGTCTACAATGAGCAGTTCTTC. It codes for CASSPGQVYNEQFF.

The chain has TRBV5-1 and TRBJ2-1; D is possibly TRBD2 (6 bases). Germline CDR1 and CDR2: SGHRS and YFSETQ. The length of the CDR3 is 14 residues. Trimming removed 5 bases at V and 0 bases at J, with 9 bases between. The DNA of the CDR3 is TGCGCCAGCAGTGAAGCGGGCTCCTACAATGAGCAGTTCTTC. This translates into CASSEAGSYNEQFF.

The chain carries TRBV19 and TRBJ1-2, with D maybe TRBD1 (6 bases). This CDR3 contains 17 residues. The germline V gene encodes CDR1 LNHDA and CDR2 SQIVND (reference sequence). Deletions cut 5 bases from V and 6 bases from J, with 25 bases between. CDR3 bases: TGTGCCAGTAGTTCCACCGCCATAGGACAGAGAATGGATGGCTACACCTTC. It encodes CASSSTAIGQRMDGYTF.